Given below is one TCR beta chain in context. This record belongs to a study of cytotoxic CD8 clonotypes in ibrutinib-treated CLL. Sequencing used immunoSEQ multiplex PCR; TCRdb keeps in-frame clones, though not all of them. This sample has about 14,000 clones; more than 60% occur once, and the top ten carry approximately 5.4%. The CDR3 is 15 amino acids. The V end was cut by 3 bases, the J end by 2 bases, with 12 bases between. CDR1 and CDR2 from the germline V gene are SGHNT and YENEEA. The sequence was obtained from a human donor with chronic lymphocytic leukemia. The rearrangement joins TRBV11-3 to TRBJ2-3; D might be TRBD1 or TRBD2, each matching 5 bases. The sample consisted of PBMCs, taken before ibrutinib treatment. The CDR3 region has the DNA TGTGCCAGCAGCTTTTCGTTCGGGGCCACAGATACGCAGTATTTT. This encodes CASSFSFGATDTQYF.